This T cell receptor beta chain stems from a study of post-analysis software for immune sequencing data. Overall study context: The disease courses spanned relapsing-remitting, secondary progressive and progressive-relapsing forms of multiple sclerosis.

Study-level results: Multiple sclerosis patients had significantly lower normalized Chao1 diversity than controls. Higher frequency in patients than in controls was seen for roughly five TRBV segments, with TRBV5-6, TRBV5-1 and TRBV20-1 among them.

The CDR3 consists of 18 residues. Built from TCR beta cDNA, the libraries had unique molecular identifiers in them. In TCRdb, the PCR reads were re-called with MiXCR into one record per CDR3 protein. The table has roughly 800,000 distinct CDR3 sequences, approximately 50% seen once. This clonotype was seen just once. The antigen remains unidentified. This sequence originates from a girl aged 10-17 years with multiple sclerosis. The sample consisted of blood. The chain employs TRBV21-1 and TRBJ2-3; whether TRBD2, the table's D call, matches the DNA was not checked. TRBV21-1 is designated a pseudogene. CDR3 DNA sequence: TGTGCCAGCAGCAAAGGGCGTGAACTAGCGGGAGGCACAGATACGCAGTATTTT. This translates into CASSKGRELAGGTDTQYF.